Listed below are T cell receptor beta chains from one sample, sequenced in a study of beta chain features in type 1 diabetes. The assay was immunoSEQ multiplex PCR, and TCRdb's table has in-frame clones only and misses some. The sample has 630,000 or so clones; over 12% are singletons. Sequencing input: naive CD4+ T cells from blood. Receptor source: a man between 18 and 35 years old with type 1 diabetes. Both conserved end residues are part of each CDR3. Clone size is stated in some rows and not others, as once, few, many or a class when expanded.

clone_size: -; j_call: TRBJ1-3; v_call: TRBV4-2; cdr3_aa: CASSQVGSPISGNTIYF
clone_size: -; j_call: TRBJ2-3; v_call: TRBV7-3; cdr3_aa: CASSLGADTQYF
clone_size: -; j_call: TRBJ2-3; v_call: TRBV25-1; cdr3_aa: CASSEGSSSTDTQYF
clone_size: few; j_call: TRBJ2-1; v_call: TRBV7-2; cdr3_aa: CASPVESSYNEQFF
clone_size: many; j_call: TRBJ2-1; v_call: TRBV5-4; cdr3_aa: CASSDSYNEQFF
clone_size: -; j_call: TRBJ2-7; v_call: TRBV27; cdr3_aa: CASSLLAGPTYEQYF
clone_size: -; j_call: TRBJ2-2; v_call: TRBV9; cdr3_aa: CASSVMSMASLNTGELFF
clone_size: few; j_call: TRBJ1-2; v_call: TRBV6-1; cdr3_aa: CASLNLEDRGPGYTF
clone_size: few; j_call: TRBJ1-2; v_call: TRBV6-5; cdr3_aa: CASSETLVYGYTF
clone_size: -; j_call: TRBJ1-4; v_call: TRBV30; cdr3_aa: CAWSSGQANEKLFF
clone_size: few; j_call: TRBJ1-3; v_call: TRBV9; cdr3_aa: CASSNGGSGNTIYF
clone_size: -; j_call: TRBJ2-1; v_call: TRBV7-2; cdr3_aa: CASSFAGTSQGEQFF
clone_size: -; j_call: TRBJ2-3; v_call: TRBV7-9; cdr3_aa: CASSQVADTQYF
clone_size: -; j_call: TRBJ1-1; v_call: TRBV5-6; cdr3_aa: CASTWGIGEAFF
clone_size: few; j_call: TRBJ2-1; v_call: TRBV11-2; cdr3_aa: CASSLSIWGTSSYNEQFF
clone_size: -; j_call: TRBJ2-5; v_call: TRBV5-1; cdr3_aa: CASSLDRQETQYF
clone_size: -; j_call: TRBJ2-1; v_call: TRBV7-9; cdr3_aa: CASSPPGGRAGEQFF
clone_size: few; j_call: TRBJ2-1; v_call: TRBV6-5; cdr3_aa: CASRRGHSYNEQFF
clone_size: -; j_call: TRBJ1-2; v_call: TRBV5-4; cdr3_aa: CASSPDGHDGYTF
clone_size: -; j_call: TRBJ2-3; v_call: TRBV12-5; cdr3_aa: CASGSRPDTQYF
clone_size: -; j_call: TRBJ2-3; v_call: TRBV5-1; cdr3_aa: CASSILGANTDTQYF
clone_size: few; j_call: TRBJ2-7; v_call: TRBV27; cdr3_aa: CASSSPGTSGYEQYF
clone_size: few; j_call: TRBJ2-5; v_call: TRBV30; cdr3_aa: CAESGGGQETQYF